This TCR beta chain is drawn from a study of T cell changes during pregnancy in multiple sclerosis. The method was immunoSEQ multiplex PCR; TCRdb's version includes in-frame clones alone and lacks a portion of them. The sample includes approximately 60,000 clones, roughly 90% of them seen just once. The sample here was peripheral blood, taken before pregnancy. The origin of this receptor is a female donor with multiple sclerosis, enrolled in a pregnancy study.

The CDR3 DNA reads TGCGCCAGCAGCCCTATTCCGGACAGGGCCTATGGCTACACCTTC. Encoded protein: CASSPIPDRAYGYTF. The V and J genes are TRBV23-1 and TRBJ1-2; 8 positions agree with TRBD1. TRBV23-1 is known as an ORF, though its function is uncertain. CDR3 size: 15 residues. V trimming: 6 bases; J trimming: 4 bases; junction bases outside the gene matches: 10.